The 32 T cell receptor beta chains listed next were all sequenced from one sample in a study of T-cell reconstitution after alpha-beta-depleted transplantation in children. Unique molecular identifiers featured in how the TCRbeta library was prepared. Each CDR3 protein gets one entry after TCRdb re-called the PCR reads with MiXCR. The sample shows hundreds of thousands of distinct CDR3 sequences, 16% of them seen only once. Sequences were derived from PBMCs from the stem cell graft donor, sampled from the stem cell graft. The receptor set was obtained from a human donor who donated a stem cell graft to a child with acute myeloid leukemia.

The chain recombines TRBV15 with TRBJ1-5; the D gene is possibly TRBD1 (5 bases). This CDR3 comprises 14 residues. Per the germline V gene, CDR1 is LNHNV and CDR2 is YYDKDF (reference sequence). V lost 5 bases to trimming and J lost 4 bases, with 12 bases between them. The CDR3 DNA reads TGTGCCACCAGCCCCCTGCGGGGGAATCAGCCCCAGCATTTT. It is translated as CATSPLRGNQPQHF.

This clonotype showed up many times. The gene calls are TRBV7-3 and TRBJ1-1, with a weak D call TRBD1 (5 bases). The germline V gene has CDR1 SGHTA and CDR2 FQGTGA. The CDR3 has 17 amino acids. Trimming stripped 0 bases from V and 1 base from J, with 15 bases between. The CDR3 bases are TGTGCCAGCAGCTTAACCGGCCAGGGAGTGGAGAACACTGAAGCTTTCTTT. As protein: CASSLTGQGVENTEAFF.

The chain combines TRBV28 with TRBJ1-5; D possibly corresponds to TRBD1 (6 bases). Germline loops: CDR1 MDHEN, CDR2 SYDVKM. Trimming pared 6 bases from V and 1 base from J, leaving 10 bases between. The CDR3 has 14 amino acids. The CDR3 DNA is TGTGCCAGCAGGGGACACCCGAGCAATCAGCCCCAGCATTTT. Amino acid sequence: CASRGHPSNQPQHF.

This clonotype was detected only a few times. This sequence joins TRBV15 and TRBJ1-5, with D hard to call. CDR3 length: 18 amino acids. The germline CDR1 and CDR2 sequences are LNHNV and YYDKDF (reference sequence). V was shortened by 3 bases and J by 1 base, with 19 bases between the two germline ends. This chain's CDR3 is CATSSVITLTESNQPQHF. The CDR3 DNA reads TGTGCCACCAGCAGCGTGATTACACTGACGGAGAGCAATCAGCCCCAGCATTTT.

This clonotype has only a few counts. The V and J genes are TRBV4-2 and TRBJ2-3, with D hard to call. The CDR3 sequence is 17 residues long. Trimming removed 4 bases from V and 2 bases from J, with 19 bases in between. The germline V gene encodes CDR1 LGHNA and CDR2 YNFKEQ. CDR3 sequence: CASSPESTSGPTDTQYF. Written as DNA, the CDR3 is TGTGCCAGCAGCCCCGAGAGTACATCAGGCCCCACAGATACGCAGTATTTT.

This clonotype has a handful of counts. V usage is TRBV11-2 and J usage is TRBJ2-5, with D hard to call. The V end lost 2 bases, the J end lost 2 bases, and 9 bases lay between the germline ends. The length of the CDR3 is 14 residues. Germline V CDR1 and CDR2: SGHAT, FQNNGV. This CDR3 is CASSLKVPQETQYF. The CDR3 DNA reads TGTGCCAGCAGCTTAAAAGTCCCGCAAGAGACCCAGTACTTC. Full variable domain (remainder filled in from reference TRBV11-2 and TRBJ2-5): EAGVAQSPRYKIIEKRQSVAFWCNPISGHATLYWYQQILGQGPKLLIQFQNNGVVDDSQLPKDRFSAERLKGVDSTLKIQPAKLEDSAVYLCASSLKVPQETQYFGPGTRLLVL.

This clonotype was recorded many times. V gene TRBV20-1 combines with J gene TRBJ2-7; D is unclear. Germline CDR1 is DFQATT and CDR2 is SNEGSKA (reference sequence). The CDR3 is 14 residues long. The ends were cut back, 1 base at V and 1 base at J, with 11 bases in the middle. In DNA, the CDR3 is TGCAGTGCTAGAGGCGCCAAGTTTTCCTACGAGCAGTACGTC. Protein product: CSARGAKFSYEQYV.

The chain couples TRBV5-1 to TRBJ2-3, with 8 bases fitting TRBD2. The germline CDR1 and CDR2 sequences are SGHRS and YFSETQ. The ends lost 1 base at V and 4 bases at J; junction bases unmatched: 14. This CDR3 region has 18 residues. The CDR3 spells CASSLSMVGLGSADTQYF. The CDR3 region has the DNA TGCGCCAGCAGCTTGAGTATGGTGGGACTAGGATCCGCAGATACGCAGTATTTT.

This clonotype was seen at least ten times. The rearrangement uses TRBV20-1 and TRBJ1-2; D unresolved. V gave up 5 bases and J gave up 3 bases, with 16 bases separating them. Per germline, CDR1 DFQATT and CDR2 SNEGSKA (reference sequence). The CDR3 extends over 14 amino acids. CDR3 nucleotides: TGCAGTGCTGACCCCGGTGGCGGATACTATGGCTACACCTTC. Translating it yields CSADPGGGYYGYTF.

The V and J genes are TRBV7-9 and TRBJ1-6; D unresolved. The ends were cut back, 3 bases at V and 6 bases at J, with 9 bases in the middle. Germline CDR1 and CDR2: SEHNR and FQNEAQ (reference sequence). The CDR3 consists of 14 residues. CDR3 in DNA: TGTGCCAGCAGCTTTCGATACTTTAATTCACCCCTCCACTTT. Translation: CASSFRYFNSPLHF.

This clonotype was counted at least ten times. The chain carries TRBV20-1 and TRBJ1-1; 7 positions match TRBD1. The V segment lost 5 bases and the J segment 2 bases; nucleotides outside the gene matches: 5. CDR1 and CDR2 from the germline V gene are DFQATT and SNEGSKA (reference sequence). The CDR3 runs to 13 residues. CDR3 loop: CSAPDRVNTEAFF. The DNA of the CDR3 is TGCAGTGCTCCCGACAGGGTCAACACTGAAGCTTTCTTT.

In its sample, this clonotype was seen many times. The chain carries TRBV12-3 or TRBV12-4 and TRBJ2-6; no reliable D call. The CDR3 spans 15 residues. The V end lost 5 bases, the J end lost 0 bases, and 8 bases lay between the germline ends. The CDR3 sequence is CASSPDGSGANVLTF. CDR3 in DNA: TGTGCCAGCAGTCCAGATGGCTCTGGGGCCAACGTCCTGACTTTC.

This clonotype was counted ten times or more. The CDR3 DNA reads TGCGCCAGCAGCTTGGTCGGGTCCCTGAACACTGAAGCTTTCTTT. It codes for CASSLVGSLNTEAFF. The rearrangement uses TRBV5-1 and TRBJ1-1; D ambiguous. Germline values: CDR1 SGHRS, CDR2 YFSETQ. This CDR3 region has 15 residues. Trimming removed 0 bases from V and 0 bases from J, with 9 bases in between.

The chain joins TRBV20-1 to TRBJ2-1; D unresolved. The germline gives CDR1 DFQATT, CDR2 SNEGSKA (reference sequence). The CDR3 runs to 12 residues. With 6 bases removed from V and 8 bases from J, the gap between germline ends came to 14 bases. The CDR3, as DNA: TGCAGTGCCCCAAGGCAGTACGATGAGCAGTTCTTC. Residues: CSAPRQYDEQFF.

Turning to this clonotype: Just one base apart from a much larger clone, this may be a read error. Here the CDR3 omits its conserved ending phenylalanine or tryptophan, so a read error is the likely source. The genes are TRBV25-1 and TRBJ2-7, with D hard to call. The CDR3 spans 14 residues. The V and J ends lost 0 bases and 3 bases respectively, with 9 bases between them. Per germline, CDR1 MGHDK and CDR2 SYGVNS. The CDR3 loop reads CASSEYPENYEQYS. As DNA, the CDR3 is TGTGCCAGCAGTGAATATCCAGAGAACTACGAGCAGTACTCC.

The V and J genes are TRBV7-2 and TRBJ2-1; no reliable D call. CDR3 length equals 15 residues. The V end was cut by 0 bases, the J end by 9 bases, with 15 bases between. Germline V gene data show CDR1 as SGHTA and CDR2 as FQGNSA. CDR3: CASSLARTTPFEQFF. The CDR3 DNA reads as TGTGCCAGCAGCTTAGCCCGTACTACCCCTTTTGAGCAGTTCTTC.

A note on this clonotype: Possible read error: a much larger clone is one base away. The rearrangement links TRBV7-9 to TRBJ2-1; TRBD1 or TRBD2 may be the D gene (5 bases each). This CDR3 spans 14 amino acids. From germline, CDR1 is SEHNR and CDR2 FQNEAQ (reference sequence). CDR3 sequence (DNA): TGTGCCAGCAGCTCTGCCGGGACGGACAATGGGCAGTTCTTC. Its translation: CASSSAGTDNGQFF.

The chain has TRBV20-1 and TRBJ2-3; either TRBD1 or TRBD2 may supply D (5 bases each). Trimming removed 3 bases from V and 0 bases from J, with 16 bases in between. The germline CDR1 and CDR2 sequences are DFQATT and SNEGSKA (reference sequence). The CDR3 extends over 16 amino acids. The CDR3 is CSARSPGPTSTDTQYF. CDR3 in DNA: TGCAGTGCTAGGTCCCCGGGGCCGACTAGCACAGATACGCAGTATTTT.

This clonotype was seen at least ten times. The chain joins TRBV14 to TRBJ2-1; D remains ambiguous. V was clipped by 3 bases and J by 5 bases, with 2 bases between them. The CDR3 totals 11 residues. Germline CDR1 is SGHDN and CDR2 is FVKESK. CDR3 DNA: TGTGCCAGCAGCCAGAACAATGAGCAGTTCTTC. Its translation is CASSQNNEQFF.

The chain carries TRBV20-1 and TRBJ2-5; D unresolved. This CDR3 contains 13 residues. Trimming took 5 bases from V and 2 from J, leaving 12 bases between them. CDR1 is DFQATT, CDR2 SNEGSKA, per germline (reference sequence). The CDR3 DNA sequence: TGCAGTGCTCTCCTAGGTAGACAAGAGACCCAGTACTTC. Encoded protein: CSALLGRQETQYF.

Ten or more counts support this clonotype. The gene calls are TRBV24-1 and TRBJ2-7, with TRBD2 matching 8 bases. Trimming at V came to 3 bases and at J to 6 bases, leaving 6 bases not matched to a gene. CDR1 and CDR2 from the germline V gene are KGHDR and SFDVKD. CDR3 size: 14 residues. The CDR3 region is CATSDAAGGLEQYF. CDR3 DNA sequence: TGTGCCACCAGTGATGCGGCGGGGGGCCTCGAGCAGTACTTC.

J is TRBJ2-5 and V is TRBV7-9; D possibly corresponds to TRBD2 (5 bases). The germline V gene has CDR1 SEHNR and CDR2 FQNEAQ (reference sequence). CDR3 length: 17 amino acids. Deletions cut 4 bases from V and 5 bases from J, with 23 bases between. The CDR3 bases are TGTGCCAGCAGCTGGGCCCCCGGATTAGCCAGGAGGGAGACCCAGTACTTC. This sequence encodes CASSWAPGLARRETQYF.

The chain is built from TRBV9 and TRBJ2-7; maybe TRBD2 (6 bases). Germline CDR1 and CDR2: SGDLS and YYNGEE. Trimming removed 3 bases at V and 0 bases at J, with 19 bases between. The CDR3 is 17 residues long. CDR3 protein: CASSAGVLALGSYEQYF. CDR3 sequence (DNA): TGTGCCAGCAGCGCCGGAGTCCTAGCGTTGGGCTCCTACGAGCAGTACTTC.

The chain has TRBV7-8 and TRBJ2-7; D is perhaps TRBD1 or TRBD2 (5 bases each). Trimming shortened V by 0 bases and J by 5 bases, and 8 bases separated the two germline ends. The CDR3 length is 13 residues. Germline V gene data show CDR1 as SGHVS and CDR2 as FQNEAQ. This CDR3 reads CASSLAQGDEQYV. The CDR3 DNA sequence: TGTGCCAGCAGCTTAGCCCAGGGAGACGAGCAGTACGTC.

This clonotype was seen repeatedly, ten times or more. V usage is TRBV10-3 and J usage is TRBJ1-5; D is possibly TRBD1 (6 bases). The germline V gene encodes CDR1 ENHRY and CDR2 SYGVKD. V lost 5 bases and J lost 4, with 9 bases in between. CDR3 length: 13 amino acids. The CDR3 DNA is TGTGCCATCAGTATCCAGGGGAATCAGCCCCAGCATTTT. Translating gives CAISIQGNQPQHF.

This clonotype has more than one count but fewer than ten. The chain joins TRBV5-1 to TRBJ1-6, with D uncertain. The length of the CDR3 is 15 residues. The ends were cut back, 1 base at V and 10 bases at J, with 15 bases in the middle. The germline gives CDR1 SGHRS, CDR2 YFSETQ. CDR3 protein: CASSLSEGVASPLHF. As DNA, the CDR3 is TGCGCCAGCAGCTTGTCGGAGGGCGTAGCCTCACCCCTCCACTTT. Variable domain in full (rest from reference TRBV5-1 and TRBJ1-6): KAGVTQTPRYLIKTRGQQVTLSCSPISGHRSVSWYQQTPGQGLQFLFEYFSETQRNKGNFPGRFSGRQFSNSRSEMNVSTLELGDSALYLCASSLSEGVASPLHFGNGTRLTVT.

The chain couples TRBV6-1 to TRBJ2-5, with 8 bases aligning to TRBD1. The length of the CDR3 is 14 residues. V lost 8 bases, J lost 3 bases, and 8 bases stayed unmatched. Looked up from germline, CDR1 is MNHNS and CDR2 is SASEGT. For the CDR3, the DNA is TGTGCCAGCTCTATCCCAGGGGGCGAAGAGACCCAGTACTTC. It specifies CASSIPGGEETQYF.

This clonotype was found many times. CDR3: CASSPGPRNYGYTF. Written as DNA, the CDR3 is TGTGCCAGCAGCCCCGGACCGAGAAACTATGGCTACACCTTC. This rearrangement joins TRBV7-2 to TRBJ1-2; no definite D call. V was cut by 5 bases and J by 2 bases, with 12 bases left in between. CDR1 SGHTA and CDR2 FQGNSA come from the germline V gene. This CDR3 has 14 amino acids.

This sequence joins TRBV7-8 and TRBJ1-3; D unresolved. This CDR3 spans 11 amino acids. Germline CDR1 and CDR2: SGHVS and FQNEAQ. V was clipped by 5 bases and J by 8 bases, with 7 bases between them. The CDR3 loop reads CASSRSDTIYF. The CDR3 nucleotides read TGTGCCAGCAGCCGTTCGGACACCATATATTTT.

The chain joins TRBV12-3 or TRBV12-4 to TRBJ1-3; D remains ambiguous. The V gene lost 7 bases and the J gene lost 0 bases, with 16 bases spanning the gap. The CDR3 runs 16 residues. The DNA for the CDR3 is TGTGCCAGCACCCCTTCGGGTCAAAACTCTGGAAACACCATATATTTT. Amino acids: CASTPSGQNSGNTIYF.

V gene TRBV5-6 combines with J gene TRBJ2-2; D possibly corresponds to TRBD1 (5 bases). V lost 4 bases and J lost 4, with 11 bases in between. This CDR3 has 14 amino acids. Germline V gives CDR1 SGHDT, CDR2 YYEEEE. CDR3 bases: TGTGCCAGCAGCCGCAGACAGTCCACCGGGGAGCTGTTTTTT. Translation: CASSRRQSTGELFF. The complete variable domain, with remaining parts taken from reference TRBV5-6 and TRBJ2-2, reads DAGVTQSPTHLIKTRGQQVTLRCSPKSGHDTVSWYQQALGQGPQFIFQYYEEEERQRGNFPDRFSGHQFPNYSSELNVNALLLGDSALYLCASSRRQSTGELFFGEGSRLTVL.

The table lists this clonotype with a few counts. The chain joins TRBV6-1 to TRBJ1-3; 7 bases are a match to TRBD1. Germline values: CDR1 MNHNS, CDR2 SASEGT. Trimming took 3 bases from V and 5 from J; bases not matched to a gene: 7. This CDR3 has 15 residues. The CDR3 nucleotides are TGTGCCAGCAGTGACGTTCCAGGGGGGCGAAACACCATATATTTT. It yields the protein CASSDVPGGRNTIYF.